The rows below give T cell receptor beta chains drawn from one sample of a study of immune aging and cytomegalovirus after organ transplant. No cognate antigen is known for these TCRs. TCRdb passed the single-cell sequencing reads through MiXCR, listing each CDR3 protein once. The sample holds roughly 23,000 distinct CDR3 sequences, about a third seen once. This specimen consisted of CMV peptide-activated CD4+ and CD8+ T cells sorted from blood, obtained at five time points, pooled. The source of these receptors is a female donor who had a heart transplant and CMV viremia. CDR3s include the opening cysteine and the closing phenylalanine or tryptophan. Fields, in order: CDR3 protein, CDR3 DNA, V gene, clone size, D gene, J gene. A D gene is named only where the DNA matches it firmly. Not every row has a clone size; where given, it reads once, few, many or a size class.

cdr3_aa: CASSLGRQTRQFF
cdr3_nt: TGTGCCAGCAGTTTGGGCCGACAGACTAGGCAGTTCTTC
v_call: TRBV12-3/TRBV12-4
clone_size: medium-sized
d_call: NA
j_call: TRBJ2-1

cdr3_aa: CASSEPGGLSSYEQYF
cdr3_nt: TGTGCCAGCAGTGAGCCTGGAGGGCTCAGCTCCTACGAGCAGTACTTC
v_call: TRBV6-1
clone_size: medium-sized
d_call: NA
j_call: TRBJ2-7

cdr3_aa: CASSGREVRINEQFF
cdr3_nt: TGTGCCAGCAGTGGGAGGGAGGTCCGGATAAATGAGCAGTTCTTC
v_call: TRBV6-4
clone_size: NA
d_call: NA
j_call: TRBJ2-1

cdr3_aa: CASSANRRQDTQYF
cdr3_nt: TGTGCCAGCAGTGCCAACCGACGACAAGATACGCAGTATTTT
v_call: TRBV2
clone_size: few
d_call: NA
j_call: TRBJ2-3

cdr3_aa: CASSGELDFLADTQYF
cdr3_nt: TGTGCCAGCAGCGGGGAACTAGATTTTTTGGCAGATACGCAGTATTTT
v_call: TRBV13
clone_size: medium-sized
d_call: NA
j_call: TRBJ2-3

cdr3_aa: CSARLAETQYF
cdr3_nt: TGCAGTGCAAGACTAGCGGAGACCCAGTACTTC
v_call: TRBV20-1
clone_size: NA
d_call: TRBD2
j_call: TRBJ2-5

cdr3_aa: CASRPGQGPYNEQFF
cdr3_nt: TGTGCCAGCAGGCCGGGACAGGGGCCCTACAATGAGCAGTTCTTC
v_call: TRBV2
clone_size: NA
d_call: TRBD1
j_call: TRBJ2-1

cdr3_aa: CASSVDPGGGTQYF
cdr3_nt: TGTGCCAGCAGCGTAGACCCGGGAGGTGGGACCCAGTACTTC
v_call: TRBV9
clone_size: many
d_call: TRBD2
j_call: TRBJ2-5

cdr3_aa: CASSRFGGVLMNTEAFF
cdr3_nt: TGTGCCAGCAGTCGGTTCGGAGGGGTGCTGATGAACACTGAAGCTTTCTTT
v_call: TRBV7-6
clone_size: NA
d_call: NA
j_call: TRBJ1-1

cdr3_aa: CAWSASGSREQFF
cdr3_nt: TGTGCCTGGAGTGCTAGCGGGAGTAGAGAGCAGTTCTTC
v_call: TRBV30
clone_size: NA
d_call: TRBD2
j_call: TRBJ2-1

cdr3_aa: CASSNDRGIADTQYF
cdr3_nt: TGTGCCAGCAGCAACGACAGGGGCATTGCAGATACGCAGTATTTT
v_call: TRBV2
clone_size: few
d_call: TRBD1
j_call: TRBJ2-3